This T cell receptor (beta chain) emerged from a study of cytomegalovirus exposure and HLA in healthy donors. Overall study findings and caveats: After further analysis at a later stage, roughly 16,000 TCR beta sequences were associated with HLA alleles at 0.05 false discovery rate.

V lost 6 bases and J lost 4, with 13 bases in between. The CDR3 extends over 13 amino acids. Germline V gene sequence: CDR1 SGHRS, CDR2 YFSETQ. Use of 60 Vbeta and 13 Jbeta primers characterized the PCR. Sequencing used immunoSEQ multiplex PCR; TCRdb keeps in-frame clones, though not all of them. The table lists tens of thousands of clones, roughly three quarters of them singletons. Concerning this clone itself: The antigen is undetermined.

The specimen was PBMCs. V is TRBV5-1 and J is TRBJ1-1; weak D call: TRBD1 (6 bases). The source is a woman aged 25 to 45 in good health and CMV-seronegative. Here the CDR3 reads CASKDSGSTEAFF. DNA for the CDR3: TGCGCCAGCAAGGACAGCGGGAGCACTGAAGCTTTCTTT.